Included here is one T cell receptor (beta chain) sequence, with context. This clonotype was recorded at least ten times. This clone's antigen is unknown. No base-level quality is on record; no much larger clone is a single base apart. Looking up the germline V gene yields CDR1 MNHNS and CDR2 SASEGT. Germline trimming amounts to 6 bases on V and 6 bases on J, with 9 as the count of junction bases outside the gene matches. The CDR3 spans 14 residues, from the cysteine through the phenylalanine. The DNA shown is the 42-base CDR3, in frame from base 1. Sequencing was carried out with an Illumina HiSeq 1500. TCRdb reprocessed the public reads (quality trimming at Q25 with fastp, clone calling with MiXCR) and kept in-frame beta chains. Rows are unified per CDR3 protein, each entry keeping the most common DNA and genes. For this sample there are approximately 700,000 distinct CDR3 sequences; 35% to 40% appear just once. The leading ten clones occupy roughly 2.9% of the sample.

The data stem from a study of T cell repertoires in cytomegalovirus infection (dated by TCRdb to the late 2010s). General notes on the study: Because public TCR beta signatures pointed to carriage of CMV infection together with the matching HLA type, the HLA type of each donor mattered for the analysis.

What the study reported, not specific to this receptor: The ex vivo response was dominated by HLA-C-restricted CMV-specific TCR beta clonotypes, which also provided the single most frequent clonotype in two of eight donors. Carriers of CMV infection plus the relevant HLA type were discriminated by the cumulative frequency of public TCR beta family members in the study cohort and in an independent 352-donor cohort.

The sequence was collected from a human donor in good health (CMV status not recorded). Some clones in this sample may be carry-over from other donors' samples. Sequenced sample: PBMCs. Recombination joined TRBV6-1 with TRBJ2-7, and 9 bases in between align with TRBD1. The DNA sequence reads TGTGCCAGCAGACCCCCAGGGACAGGGACCGAGCAGTACTTC. It translates to CASRPPGTGTEQYF.